This T cell receptor beta chain was documented in a study of identical twins. General study points: One should note that invariant MAIT and iNKT cells could partly confound zero-insertion analyses. Beta out-of-frame twin sharing showed a weaker excess. Cord blood beta clonotypes present at high abundance carried fewer insertions; no such pattern appeared in memory repertoires.

Details on this clonotype: No antigen is known for it.

The CDR3 extends over 13 amino acids. Germline loops: CDR1 SGDLS, CDR2 YYNGEE. Trimming removed 0 bases at V and 6 bases at J, with 10 bases between. TCRdb fed the 5' RACE reads into MiXCR, producing one record per CDR3 protein. This table holds under 250,000 distinct CDR3 sequences, over 8% found once. Sequencing used memory (CD45RO+) T cells sorted from blood. V is TRBV9 and J is TRBJ2-7; D possibly corresponds to TRBD1 (6 bases). This sequence was found in a woman aged 18-35 years in good health. The CDR3 sequence: CASSVGGGTEQYF. CDR3 nucleotide sequence: TGTGCCAGCAGCGTAGGAGGGGGAACCGAGCAGTACTTC.